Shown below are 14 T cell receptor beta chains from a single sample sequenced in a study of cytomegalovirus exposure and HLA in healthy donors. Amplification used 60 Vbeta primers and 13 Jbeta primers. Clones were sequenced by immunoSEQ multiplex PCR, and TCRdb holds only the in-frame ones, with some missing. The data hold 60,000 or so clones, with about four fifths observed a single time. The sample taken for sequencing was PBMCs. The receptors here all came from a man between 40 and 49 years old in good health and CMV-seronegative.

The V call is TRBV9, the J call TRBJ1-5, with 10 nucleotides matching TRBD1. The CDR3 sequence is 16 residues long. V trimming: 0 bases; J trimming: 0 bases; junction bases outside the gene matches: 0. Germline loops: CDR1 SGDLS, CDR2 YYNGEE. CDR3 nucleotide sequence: TGTGCCAGCAGCGTAGGGACAGGGGGTAGCAATCAGCCCCAGCATTTT. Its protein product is CASSVGTGGSNQPQHF.

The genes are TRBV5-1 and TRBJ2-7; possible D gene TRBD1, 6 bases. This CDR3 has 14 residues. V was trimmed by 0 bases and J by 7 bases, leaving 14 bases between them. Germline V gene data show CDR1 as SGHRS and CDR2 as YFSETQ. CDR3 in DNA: TGCGCCAGCAGCTTGGGATCAGGGGCGAGGGAGCAGTACGTC. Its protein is CASSLGSGAREQYV.

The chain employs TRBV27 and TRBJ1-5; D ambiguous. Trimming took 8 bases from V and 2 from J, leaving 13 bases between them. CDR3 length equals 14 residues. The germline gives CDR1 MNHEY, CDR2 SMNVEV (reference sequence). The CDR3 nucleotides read TGTGCCAGCCGACTCGGGGTTGGCAATCAGCCCCAGCATTTT. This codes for CASRLGVGNQPQHF.

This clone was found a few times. CDR3 loop: CASSPSTGTDTQYF. DNA of the CDR3: TGTGCCAGCAGCCCTAGCACGGGCACAGATACGCAGTATTTT. This chain uses TRBV11-3 with TRBJ2-3, with D possibly matching TRBD2 (5 bases). Germline CDR1 SGHNT, CDR2 YENEEA. The CDR3 has 14 amino acids. Trimming stripped 5 bases from V and 1 base from J, with 10 bases between.

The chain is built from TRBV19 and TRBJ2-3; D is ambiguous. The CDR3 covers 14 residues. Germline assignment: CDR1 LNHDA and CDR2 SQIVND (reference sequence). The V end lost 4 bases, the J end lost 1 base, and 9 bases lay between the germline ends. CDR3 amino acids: CASSTGQGTDTQYF. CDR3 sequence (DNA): TGTGCCAGTAGTACTGGGCAGGGCACAGATACGCAGTATTTT.

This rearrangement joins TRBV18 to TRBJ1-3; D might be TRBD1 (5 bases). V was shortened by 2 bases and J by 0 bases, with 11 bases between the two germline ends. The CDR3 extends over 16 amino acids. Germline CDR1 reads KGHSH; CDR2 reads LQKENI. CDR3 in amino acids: CASSPSSTGSGNTIYF. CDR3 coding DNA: TGTGCCAGCTCACCAAGTAGCACAGGCTCTGGAAACACCATATATTTT.

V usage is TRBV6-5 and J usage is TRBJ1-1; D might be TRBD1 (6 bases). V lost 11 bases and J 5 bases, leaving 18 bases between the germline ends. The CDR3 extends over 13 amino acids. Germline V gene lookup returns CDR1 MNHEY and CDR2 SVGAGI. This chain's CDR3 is CACQDVQGTEAFF. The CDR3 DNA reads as TGTGCCTGCCAAGACGTACAGGGAACTGAAGCTTTCTTT.

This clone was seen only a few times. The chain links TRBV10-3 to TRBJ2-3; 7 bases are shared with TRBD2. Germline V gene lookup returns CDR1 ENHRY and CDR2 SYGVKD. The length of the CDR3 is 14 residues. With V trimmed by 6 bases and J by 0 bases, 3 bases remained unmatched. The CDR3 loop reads CAIRELASTDTQYF. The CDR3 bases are TGTGCCATCAGGGAACTAGCGAGCACAGATACGCAGTATTTT.

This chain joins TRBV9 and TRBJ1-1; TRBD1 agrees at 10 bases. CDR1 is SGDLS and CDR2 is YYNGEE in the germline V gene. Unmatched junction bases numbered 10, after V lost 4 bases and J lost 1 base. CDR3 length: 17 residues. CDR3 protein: CASSPRTGGLGNTEAFF. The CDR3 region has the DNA TGTGCCAGCAGCCCGCGGACAGGGGGTTTGGGGAACACTGAAGCTTTCTTT.

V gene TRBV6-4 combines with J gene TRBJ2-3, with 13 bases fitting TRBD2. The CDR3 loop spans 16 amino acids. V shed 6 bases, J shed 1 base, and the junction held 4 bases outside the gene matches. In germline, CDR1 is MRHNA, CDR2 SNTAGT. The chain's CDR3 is CASSLGTSGGTDTQYF. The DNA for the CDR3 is TGTGCCAGCAGCCTAGGGACTAGCGGGGGCACAGATACGCAGTATTTT.

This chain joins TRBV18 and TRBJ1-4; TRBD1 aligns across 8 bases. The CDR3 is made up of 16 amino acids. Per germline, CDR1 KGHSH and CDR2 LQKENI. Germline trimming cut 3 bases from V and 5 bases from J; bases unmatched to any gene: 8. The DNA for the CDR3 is TGTGCCAGCTCACCCCTAACGACAGGGGCCAATGAAAAACTGTTTTTT. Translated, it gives CASSPLTTGANEKLFF.

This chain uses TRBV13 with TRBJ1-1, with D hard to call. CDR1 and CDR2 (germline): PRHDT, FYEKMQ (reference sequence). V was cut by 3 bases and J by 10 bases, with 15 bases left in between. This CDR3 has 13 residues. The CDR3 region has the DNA TGTGCCAGCAGCTTTGGAGAGGTAGCGGGAGCTTTCTTT. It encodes CASSFGEVAGAFF. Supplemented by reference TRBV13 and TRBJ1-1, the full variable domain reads AAGVIQSPRHLIKEKRETATLKCYPIPRHDTVYWYQQGPGQDPQFLISFYEKMQSDKGSIPDRFSAQQFSDYHSELNMSSLELGDSALYFCASSFGEVAGAFFGQGTRLTVV.

CDR3 sequence (DNA): TGTGCCAGCAGCTTAGGCTCGGGCGGGGCCACAGATACGCAGTATTTT. Protein sequence: CASSLGSGGATDTQYF. This chain uses TRBV11-3 with TRBJ2-3; D is perhaps TRBD2 (6 bases). The CDR3 sequence is 16 residues long. Trimming took off 1 base at V and 2 bases at J, with 13 bases between the two ends. Germline lookup yields CDR1 SGHNT and CDR2 YENEEA.

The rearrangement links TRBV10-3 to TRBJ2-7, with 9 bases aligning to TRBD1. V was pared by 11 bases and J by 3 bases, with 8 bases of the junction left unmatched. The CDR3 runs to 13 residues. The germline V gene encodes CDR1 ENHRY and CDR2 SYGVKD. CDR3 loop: CADHRDRDYEQYF. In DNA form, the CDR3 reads TGTGCCGACCACCGGGACAGGGACTACGAGCAGTACTTC.